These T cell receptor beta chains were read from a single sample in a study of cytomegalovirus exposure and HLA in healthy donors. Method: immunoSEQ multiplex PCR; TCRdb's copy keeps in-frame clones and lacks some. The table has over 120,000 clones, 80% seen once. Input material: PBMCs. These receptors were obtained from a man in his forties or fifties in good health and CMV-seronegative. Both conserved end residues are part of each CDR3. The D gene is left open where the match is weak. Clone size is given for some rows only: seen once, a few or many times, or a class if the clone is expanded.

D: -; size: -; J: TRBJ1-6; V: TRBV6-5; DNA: TGTGCCAGCAGTTACTTACAGAATTCACCCCTCCACTTT; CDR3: CASSYLQNSPLHF
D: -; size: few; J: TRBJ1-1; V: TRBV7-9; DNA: TGTTCCAGCAGCTTAGATTCACTTCGAGCTTTCTTT; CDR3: CSSSLDSLRAFF
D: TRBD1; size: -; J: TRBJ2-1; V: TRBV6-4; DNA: TGTGCCAGCAGCCCCGGGACAGGGGCCTACAATGAGCAGTTCTTC; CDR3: CASSPGTGAYNEQFF
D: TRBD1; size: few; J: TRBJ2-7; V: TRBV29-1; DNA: TGCAGCGCACAGGGGACCTACGAGCAGTACTTC; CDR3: CSAQGTYEQYF
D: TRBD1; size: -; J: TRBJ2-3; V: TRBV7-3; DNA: TGTGCCAGCAGCGCCCGGGACAGGGGGCGCGGCACAGATACGCAGTATTTT; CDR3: CASSARDRGRGTDTQYF
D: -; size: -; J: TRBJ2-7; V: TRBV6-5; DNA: TGTGCCAGCAGCCCCGGTTCCTACGAGCAGTACTTC; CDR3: CASSPGSYEQYF
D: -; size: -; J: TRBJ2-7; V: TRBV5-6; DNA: TGTGCCAGCAGCAAGGGCGCGGGGAAGAACGAGCAGTACTTC; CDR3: CASSKGAGKNEQYF
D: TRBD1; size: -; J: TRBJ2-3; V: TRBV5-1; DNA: TGCGCCAGCAGCCCGGGACAGAGTGGGGATACGCAGTATTTT; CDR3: CASSPGQSGDTQYF
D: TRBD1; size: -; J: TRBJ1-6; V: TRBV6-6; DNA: TGTGCCAGCAAATTACAGGGGGCTTGGACACCCCTCCACTTT; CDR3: CASKLQGAWTPLHF
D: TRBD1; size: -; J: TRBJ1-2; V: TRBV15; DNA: TGTGCCACCAGCAGAGATCAGGGACAGGCCGGCTACACCTTC; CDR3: CATSRDQGQAGYTF
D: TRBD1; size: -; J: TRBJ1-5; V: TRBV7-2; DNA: TGTGCCAGCAGCAGAACGACAGGGGGCAATCAGCCCCAGCATTTT; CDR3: CASSRTTGGNQPQHF